The clone carrying this TCR beta chain is a singleton in its sample. Measured with immunoSEQ multiplex PCR; TCRdb has only the in-frame clones, and not every one. The sample has 110,000 or so clones; 70% to 85% are singletons. CDR1 is SGHAT, CDR2 FQNNGV, per germline. V lost 8 bases and J lost 3, with 13 bases in between. The CDR3 runs to 13 residues. The data derive from a study of cytomegalovirus exposure and HLA in healthy donors. Sequences were obtained from PBMCs. The chain links TRBV11-2 to TRBJ1-1, with D possibly matching TRBD1 (6 bases). The sequence came from a young woman in good health and CMV-seronegative. The CDR3 here is CASGLYRDTEAFF. In DNA form, the CDR3 reads TGTGCCAGCGGACTCTACAGGGACACTGAAGCTTTCTTT.